One sample yielded the 18 T cell receptor beta chains listed below, sequenced in a study. TCRdb re-analysed the reads in MiXCR, keeping a single row per CDR3 protein. The repertoire has approximately 4,500 distinct CDR3 sequences, approximately 8% of them found once; the top ten carry about 9%. The source material was CD4+ T cells from synovial fluid. The receptors stem from a human donor with rheumatoid arthritis.

By share of the sample, this clonotype is medium-sized. The chain links TRBV19 to TRBJ2-3; D remains ambiguous. V lost 7 bases and J lost 1, with 15 bases in between. CDR3 length equals 15 residues. CDR1 and CDR2 (germline): LNHDA, SQIVND (reference sequence). The CDR3 loop is CASKIGPGGTDTQYF. CDR3 DNA sequence: TGTGCCAGTAAAATAGGACCGGGCGGCACAGATACGCAGTATTTT.

The V and J genes are TRBV2 and TRBJ2-3, with D uncertain. V was clipped by 7 bases and J by 0 bases, with 17 bases between them. The CDR3 is 16 residues long. Germline V gives CDR1 SNHLY, CDR2 FYNNEI. The CDR3 loop is CASKVHLGTSTDTQYF. The CDR3 DNA reads TGTGCCAGCAAGGTACACCTCGGTACTAGCACAGATACGCAGTATTTT.

This clonotype is deemed medium-sized. The gene calls are TRBV12-3 or TRBV12-4 and TRBJ1-2; D not certain. The V and J ends lost 6 bases and 6 bases respectively, with 20 bases between them. The CDR3 contains 15 residues. DNA for the CDR3: TGTGCCAGCAGCTTTGGGATCGGATTGGGAGATGGCTACACCTTC. It encodes CASSFGIGLGDGYTF.

Concerning this clonotype: One base away lies a much larger clone, so this may be a sequencing read error. The J gene is TRBJ1-1, the V gene TRBV19; no reliable D call. The germline V gene encodes CDR1 LNHDA and CDR2 SQIVND (reference sequence). V gave up 7 bases and J gave up 0 bases, with 15 bases separating them. The CDR3 runs to 15 residues. CDR3 in amino acids: CASNILGTLNTEAFF. The CDR3 region has the DNA TGTGCCAGTAATATTCTAGGAACACTGAACACTGAAGCTTTCTTT.

Sample share makes this clonotype medium-sized. This sequence joins TRBV30 and TRBJ2-5; D may be TRBD2 (5 bases). Trimming took off 1 base at V and 4 bases at J, with 10 bases between the two ends. The germline V gene encodes CDR1 GTSNPN and CDR2 SVGIG (reference sequence). The CDR3 runs to 13 residues. The CDR3 loop reads CAWSGGRRETQYF. DNA of the CDR3: TGTGCCTGGAGTGGAGGGCGGAGAGAGACCCAGTACTTC.

This clonotype ranks as medium-sized. V usage is TRBV7-8 and J usage is TRBJ2-3; D could derive from TRBD1 or TRBD2 (5 bases each). The CDR3 consists of 14 residues. CDR1 is SGHVS, CDR2 FQNEAQ, per germline. V gave up 5 bases and J gave up 0 bases, with 9 bases separating them. Here the CDR3 reads CASSRDLSTDTQYF. CDR3 coding DNA: TGTGCCAGCAGCCGGGACCTTAGCACAGATACGCAGTATTTT. Complete variable domain (other parts from reference TRBV7-8 and TRBJ2-3): GAGVSQSPRYKVAKRGQDVALRCDPISGHVSLFWYQQALGQGPEFLTYFQNEAQLDKSGLPSDRFFAERPEGSVSTLKIQRTQQEDSAVYLCASSRDLSTDTQYFGPGTRLTVL.

By share, this clonotype counts as medium-sized. V gene TRBV18 combines with J gene TRBJ2-2; D perhaps matches TRBD2 (6 bases). This CDR3 spans 15 amino acids. V shed 3 bases and J shed 1 base, with 9 bases lying between them. Germline CDR1 is KGHSH and CDR2 is LQKENI. DNA of the CDR3: TGTGCCAGCTCACCGGGACTCCAGAACACCGGGGAGCTGTTTTTT. It yields the protein CASSPGLQNTGELFF.

This clonotype is labeled medium-sized. The chain joins TRBV7-2 to TRBJ1-1; no firm D call. Between the trimmed V and J ends, which lost 5 bases and 6 bases, there was a span of 13 bases. Germline CDR1 and CDR2: SGHTA and FQGNSA. The CDR3 extends over 13 amino acids. Here the CDR3 DNA reads TGTGCCAGCAGCGGGTACCTCGGGGCTGAAGCTTTCTTT. It codes for CASSGYLGAEAFF. The complete variable domain, with remaining parts taken from reference TRBV7-2 and TRBJ1-1, reads GAGVSQSPSNKVTEKGKDVELRCDPISGHTALYWYRQSLGQGLEFLIYFQGNSAPDKSGLPSDRFSAERTGGSVSTLTIQRTQQEDSAVYLCASSGYLGAEAFFGQGTRLTVV.

By share, this clonotype ranks as medium-sized. This chain links TRBV5-4 with TRBJ2-1, with a tentative D call TRBD2 (6 bases). Germline CDR1 and CDR2: SGHNT and YYREEE (reference sequence). V was pared by 4 bases and J by 12 bases, with 23 bases between. The CDR3 is made up of 15 amino acids. Written as DNA, the CDR3 is TGTGCCAGCAGCCTTGGTGGGACTTCTTGGTCTGGGCAGTTCTTC. Translation: CASSLGGTSWSGQFF.

Sample share makes this clonotype medium-sized. The chain combines TRBV20-1 with TRBJ2-3; D tentatively fits TRBD1 or TRBD2 (6 bases each). Germline V lookup: CDR1 DFQATT, CDR2 SNEGSKA (reference sequence). Trimming removed 5 bases from V and 4 bases from J, with 19 bases in between. This CDR3 contains 15 residues. The CDR3 sequence: CSARRDGGSSDTQYF. The CDR3 nucleotides read TGCAGTGCTCGCCGGGACGGGGGCTCGTCAGATACGCAGTATTTT.

Relative to its sample, this clonotype is large (0.1 to 1%). The rearrangement joins TRBV3-1 to TRBJ1-5; 11 bases match TRBD1. Germline V gene lookup returns CDR1 LGHDT and CDR2 YNNKEL (reference sequence). The V and J ends lost 3 bases and 7 bases, in that order; junction bases with no gene match: 2. CDR3 length equals 14 residues. The DNA of the CDR3 is TGTGCCAGCAGCCAGAGGACAGGGGGCCAGCCCCAGCATTTT. Translation: CASSQRTGGQPQHF.

Notes on this clonotype: Mismatch with germline at one junction end may stem from a read error. The chain combines TRBV2 with TRBJ2-5, with D maybe TRBD2 (7 bases). This CDR3 contains 14 residues. CDR1 SNHLY and CDR2 FYNNEI come from the germline V gene. The CDR3 coding sequence is TGTGCCAGCAGTGATGGGGGGGCCGATGAGACCCAGTATTTC. The encoded protein is CASSDGGADETQYF.

This clonotype has at least ten counts. The genes are TRBV5-1 and TRBJ2-1; TRBD2 matches 10 bases. Germline assignment: CDR1 SGHRS and CDR2 YFSETQ. The CDR3 consists of 14 residues. The junction had 5 bases not matched to a gene; V was cut back by 1 base and J by 10 bases. CDR3 sequence (DNA): TGCGCCAGCAGCTTGCTAGCGGGAGAGCGGGAGCAGTTCTTC. This translates into CASSLLAGEREQFF.

By proportion, this clonotype is medium-sized. This rearrangement joins TRBV30 to TRBJ2-5, with 10 nucleotides matching TRBD1. The ends lost 5 bases at V and 4 bases at J; junction bases unmatched: 1. From germline, CDR1 is GTSNPN and CDR2 SVGIG (reference sequence). The length of the CDR3 is 12 residues. CDR3 protein: CAWGTGAETQYF. The CDR3 DNA follows: TGTGCCTGGGGGACAGGGGCAGAGACCCAGTACTTC.

Note on this clonotype: A read error may explain this, as a much larger clone is one base away. The chain joins TRBV7-2 to TRBJ2-7; D may match TRBD1 or TRBD2 (6 bases each). CDR1 and CDR2 from the germline V gene are SGHTA and FQGNSA. Trimming shortened V by 5 bases and J by 3 bases, and 17 bases separated the two germline ends. The CDR3 length is 15 residues. This chain's CDR3 is CASSPGAGAFYEQYF. In DNA, the CDR3 is TGTGCCAGCAGCCCGGGGGCAGGGGCTTTCTACGAGCAGTACTTC.

The J gene is TRBJ1-1, the V gene TRBV3-1; D uncertain. The CDR3 runs to 15 residues. Looked up from germline, CDR1 is LGHDT and CDR2 is YNNKEL (reference sequence). V was shortened by 4 bases and J by 1 base, with 13 bases between the two germline ends. CDR3 DNA sequence: TGTGCCAGCAGCCCGCCGCTTGTAGGGAACACTGAAGCTTTCTTT. Amino acid sequence: CASSPPLVGNTEAFF.

The genes are TRBV6-1 and TRBJ1-6, with D uncertain. V was cut by 6 bases and J by 0 bases, with 12 bases left in between. From germline, CDR1 is MNHNS and CDR2 SASEGT. This CDR3 has 16 amino acids. CDR3 nucleotides: TGTGCCAGCAGAGAGGGAGTTGGCTCCTATAATTCACCCCTCCACTTT. This translates into CASREGVGSYNSPLHF.

This clonotype ranks as medium-sized. This chain links TRBV6-1 with TRBJ2-1; D possibly matches TRBD1 or TRBD2 (5 bases each). The germline V and J ends were trimmed by 5 bases and 7 bases, with 12 bases remaining between them. This CDR3 region has 13 residues. Germline V gene data show CDR1 as MNHNS and CDR2 as SASEGT. In nucleotides, the CDR3 is TGTGCCAGCAGTCTAAGAGGGGTAAATGAGCAGTTCTTC. This sequence encodes CASSLRGVNEQFF.